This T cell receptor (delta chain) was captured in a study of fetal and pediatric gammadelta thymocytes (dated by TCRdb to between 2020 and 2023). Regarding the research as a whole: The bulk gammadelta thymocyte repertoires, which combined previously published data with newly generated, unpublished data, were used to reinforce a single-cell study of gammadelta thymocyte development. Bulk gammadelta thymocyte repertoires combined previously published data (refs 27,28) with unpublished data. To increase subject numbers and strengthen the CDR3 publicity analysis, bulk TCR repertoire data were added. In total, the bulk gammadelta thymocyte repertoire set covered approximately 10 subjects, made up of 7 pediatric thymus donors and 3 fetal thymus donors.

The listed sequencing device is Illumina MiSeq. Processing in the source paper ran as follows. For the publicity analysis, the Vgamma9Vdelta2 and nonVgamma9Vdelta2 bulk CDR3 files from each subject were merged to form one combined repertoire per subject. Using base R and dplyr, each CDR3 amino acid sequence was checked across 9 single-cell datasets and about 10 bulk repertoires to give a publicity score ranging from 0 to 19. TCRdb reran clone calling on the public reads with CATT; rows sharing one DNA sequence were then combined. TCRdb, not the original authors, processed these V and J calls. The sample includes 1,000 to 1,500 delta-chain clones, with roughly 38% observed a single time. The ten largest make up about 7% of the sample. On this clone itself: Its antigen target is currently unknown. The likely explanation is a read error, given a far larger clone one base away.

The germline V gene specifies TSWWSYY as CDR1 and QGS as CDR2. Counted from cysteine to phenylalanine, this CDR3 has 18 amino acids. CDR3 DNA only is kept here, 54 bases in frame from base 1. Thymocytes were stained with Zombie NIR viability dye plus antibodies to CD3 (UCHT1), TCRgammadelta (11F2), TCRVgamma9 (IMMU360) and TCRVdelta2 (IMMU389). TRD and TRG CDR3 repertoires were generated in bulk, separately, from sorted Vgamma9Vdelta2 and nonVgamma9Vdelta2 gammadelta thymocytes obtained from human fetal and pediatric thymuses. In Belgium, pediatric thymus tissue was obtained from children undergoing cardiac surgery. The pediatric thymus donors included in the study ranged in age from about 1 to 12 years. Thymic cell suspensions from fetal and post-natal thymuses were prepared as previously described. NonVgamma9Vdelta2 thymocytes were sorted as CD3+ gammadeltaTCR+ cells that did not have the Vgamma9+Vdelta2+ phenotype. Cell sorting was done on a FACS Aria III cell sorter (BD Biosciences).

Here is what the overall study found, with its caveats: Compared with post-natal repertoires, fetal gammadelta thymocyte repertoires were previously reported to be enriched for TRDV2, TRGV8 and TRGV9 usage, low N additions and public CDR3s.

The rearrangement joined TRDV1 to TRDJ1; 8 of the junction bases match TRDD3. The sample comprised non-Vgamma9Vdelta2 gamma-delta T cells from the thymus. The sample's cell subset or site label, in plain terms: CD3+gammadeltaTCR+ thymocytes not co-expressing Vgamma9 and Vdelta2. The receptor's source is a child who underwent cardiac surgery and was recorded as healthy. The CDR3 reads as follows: CARGKSPILFLGDDKLIF. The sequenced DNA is TGTGCTCGTGGGAAGTCCCCAATACTGTTCCTGGGGGACGATAAACTCATCTTT.